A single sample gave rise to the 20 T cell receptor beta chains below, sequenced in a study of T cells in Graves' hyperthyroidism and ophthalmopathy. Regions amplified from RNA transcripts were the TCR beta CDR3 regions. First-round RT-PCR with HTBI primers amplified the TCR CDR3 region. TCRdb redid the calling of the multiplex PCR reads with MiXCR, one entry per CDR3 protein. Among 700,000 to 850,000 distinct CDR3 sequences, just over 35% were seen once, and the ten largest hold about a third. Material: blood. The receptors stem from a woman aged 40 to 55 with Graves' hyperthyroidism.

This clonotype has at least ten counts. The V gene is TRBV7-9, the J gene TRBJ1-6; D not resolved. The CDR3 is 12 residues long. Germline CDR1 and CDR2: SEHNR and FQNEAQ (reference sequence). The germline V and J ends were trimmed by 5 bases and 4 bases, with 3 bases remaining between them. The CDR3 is CASSEYNSPLHF. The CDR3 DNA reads TGTGCCAGCAGCGAGTATAATTCACCCCTCCACTTT.

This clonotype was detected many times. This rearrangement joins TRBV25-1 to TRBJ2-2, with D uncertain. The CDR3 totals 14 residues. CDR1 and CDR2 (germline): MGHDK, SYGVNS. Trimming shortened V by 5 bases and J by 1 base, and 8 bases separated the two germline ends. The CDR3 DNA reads TGTGCCAGCAGTCGAAACAAGAACACCGGGGAGCTGTTTTTT. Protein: CASSRNKNTGELFF.

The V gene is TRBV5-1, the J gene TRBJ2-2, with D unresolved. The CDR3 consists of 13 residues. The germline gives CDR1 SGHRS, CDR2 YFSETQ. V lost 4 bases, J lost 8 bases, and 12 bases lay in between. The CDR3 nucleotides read TGCGCCAGCAGCCCCTTGGGGAAGGGGGAGCTGTTTTTT. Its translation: CASSPLGKGELFF.

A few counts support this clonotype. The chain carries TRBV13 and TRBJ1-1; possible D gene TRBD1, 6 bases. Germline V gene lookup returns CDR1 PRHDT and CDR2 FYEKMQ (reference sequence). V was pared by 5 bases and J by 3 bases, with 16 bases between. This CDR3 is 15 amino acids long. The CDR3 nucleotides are TGTGCCAGCAGCCTACAGGGTTTGGCCGACACTGAAGCTTTCTTT. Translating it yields CASSLQGLADTEAFF.

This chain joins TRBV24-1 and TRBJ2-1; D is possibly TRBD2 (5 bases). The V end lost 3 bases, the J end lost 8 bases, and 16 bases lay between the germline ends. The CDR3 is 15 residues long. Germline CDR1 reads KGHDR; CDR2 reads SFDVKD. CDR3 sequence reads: CATSDPPGGVDEQFF. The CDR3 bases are TGTGCCACCAGTGATCCTCCCGGAGGAGTCGATGAGCAGTTCTTC.

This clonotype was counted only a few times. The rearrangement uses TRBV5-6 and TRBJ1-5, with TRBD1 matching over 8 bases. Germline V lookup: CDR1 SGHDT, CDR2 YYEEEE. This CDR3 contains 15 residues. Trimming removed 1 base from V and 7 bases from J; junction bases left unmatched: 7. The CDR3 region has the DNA TGTGCCAGCAGCTTGTTGACAGGGGATAACCAGCCCCAGCATTTT. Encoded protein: CASSLLTGDNQPQHF. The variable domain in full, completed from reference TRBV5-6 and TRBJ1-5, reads DAGVTQSPTHLIKTRGQQVTLRCSPKSGHDTVSWYQQALGQGPQFIFQYYEEEERQRGNFPDRFSGHQFPNYSSELNVNALLLGDSALYLCASSLLTGDNQPQHFGDGTRLSIL.

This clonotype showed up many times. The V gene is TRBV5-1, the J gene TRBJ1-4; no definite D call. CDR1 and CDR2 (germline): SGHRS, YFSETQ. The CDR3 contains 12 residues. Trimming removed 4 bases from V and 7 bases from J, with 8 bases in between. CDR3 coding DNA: TGCGCCAGCAGCCCCAATTTTGAAAAACTGTTTTTT. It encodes CASSPNFEKLFF.

The CDR3 sequence: CASSLGPWGESNQPQHF. In DNA form, the CDR3 reads TGTGCCAGCAGCCTAGGACCTTGGGGGGAAAGCAATCAGCCCCAGCATTTT. V and J are TRBV7-9 and TRBJ1-5, with D maybe TRBD1 (5 bases). This CDR3 has 17 amino acids. The germline V gene encodes CDR1 SEHNR and CDR2 FQNEAQ (reference sequence). Trimming shortened V by 5 bases and J by 1 base, and 18 bases separated the two germline ends.

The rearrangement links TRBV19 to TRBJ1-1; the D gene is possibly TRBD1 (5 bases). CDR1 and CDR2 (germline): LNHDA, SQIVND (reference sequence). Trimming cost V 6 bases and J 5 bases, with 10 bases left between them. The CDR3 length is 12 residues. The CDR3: CASRTVRTEAFF. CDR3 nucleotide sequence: TGTGCCAGTAGGACAGTAAGAACTGAAGCTTTCTTT.

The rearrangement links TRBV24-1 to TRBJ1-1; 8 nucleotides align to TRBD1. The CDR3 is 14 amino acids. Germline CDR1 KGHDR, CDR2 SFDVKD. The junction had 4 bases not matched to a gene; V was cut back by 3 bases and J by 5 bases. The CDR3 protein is CATSDTTGGTEAFF. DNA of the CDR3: TGTGCCACCAGTGATACTACAGGGGGAACTGAAGCTTTCTTT.

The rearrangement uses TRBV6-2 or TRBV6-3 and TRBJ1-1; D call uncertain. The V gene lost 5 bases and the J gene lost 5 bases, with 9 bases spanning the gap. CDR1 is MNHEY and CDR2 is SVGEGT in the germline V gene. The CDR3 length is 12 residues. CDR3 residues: CASSREVTEAFF. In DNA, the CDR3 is TGTGCCAGCAGTCGAGAAGTAACTGAAGCTTTCTTT.

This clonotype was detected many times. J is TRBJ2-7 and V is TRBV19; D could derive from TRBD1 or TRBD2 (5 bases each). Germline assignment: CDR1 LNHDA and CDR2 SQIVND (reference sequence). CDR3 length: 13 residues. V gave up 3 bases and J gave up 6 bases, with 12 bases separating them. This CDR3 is CASSIDRDGEQYF. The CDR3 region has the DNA TGTGCCAGTAGTATCGACCGGGACGGCGAGCAGTACTTC.

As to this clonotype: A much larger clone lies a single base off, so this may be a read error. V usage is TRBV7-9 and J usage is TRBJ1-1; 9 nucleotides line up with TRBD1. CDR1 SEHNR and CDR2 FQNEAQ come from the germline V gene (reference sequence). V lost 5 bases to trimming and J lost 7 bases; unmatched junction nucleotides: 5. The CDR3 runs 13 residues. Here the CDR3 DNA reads TGTGCCAGCAGCCCTTCGGGACAGGGTGAAGCTTTCTTT. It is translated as CASSPSGQGEAFF. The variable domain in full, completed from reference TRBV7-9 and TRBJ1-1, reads DTGVSQNPRHKITKRGQNVTFRCDPISEHNRLYWYRQTLGQGPEFLTYFQNEAQLEKSRLLSDRFSAERPKGSFSTLEIQRTEQGDSAMYLCASSPSGQGEAFFGQGTRLTVV.

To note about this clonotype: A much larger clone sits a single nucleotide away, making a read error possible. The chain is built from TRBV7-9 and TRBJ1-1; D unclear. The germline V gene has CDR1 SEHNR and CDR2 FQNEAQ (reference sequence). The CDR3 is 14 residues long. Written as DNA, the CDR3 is TGCGTCAGCAGCCCTTCCCCTGGAAACACTGAAGCTTTCTTT. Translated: CVSSPSPGNTEAFF.

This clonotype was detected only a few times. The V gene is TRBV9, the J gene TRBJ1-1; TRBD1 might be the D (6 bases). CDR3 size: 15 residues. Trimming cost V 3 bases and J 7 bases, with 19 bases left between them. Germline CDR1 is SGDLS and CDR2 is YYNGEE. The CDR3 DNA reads TGTGCCAGCAGCGCCGCGGACAGTACAGTCGGTGAAGCTTTCTTT. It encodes CASSAADSTVGEAFF.

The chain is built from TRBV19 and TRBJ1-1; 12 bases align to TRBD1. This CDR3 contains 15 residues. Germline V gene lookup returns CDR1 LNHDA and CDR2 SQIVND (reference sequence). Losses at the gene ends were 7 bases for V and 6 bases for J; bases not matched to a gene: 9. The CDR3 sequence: CASNPGQGAKAEAFF. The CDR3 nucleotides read TGTGCCAGTAACCCGGGACAGGGGGCTAAGGCTGAAGCTTTCTTT.

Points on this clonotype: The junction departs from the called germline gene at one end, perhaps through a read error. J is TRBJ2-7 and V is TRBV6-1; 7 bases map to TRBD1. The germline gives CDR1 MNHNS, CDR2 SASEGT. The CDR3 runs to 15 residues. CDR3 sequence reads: CASSLMTGPVYKQYF. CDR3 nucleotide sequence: TGTGCCAGCAGCTTGATGACAGGGCCCGTCTACAAGCAGTACTTC.

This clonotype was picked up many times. The CDR3 DNA is TGTGCCATCAGTGAGTCAGGGCTGAACTCCTACGAGCAGTACTTC. Translated, it gives CAISESGLNSYEQYF. The rearrangement uses TRBV10-3 and TRBJ2-7; D is uncertain. Trimming left V 0 bases short and J 0 bases short, with 9 bases between. Germline V lookup: CDR1 ENHRY, CDR2 SYGVKD. The length of the CDR3 is 15 residues.

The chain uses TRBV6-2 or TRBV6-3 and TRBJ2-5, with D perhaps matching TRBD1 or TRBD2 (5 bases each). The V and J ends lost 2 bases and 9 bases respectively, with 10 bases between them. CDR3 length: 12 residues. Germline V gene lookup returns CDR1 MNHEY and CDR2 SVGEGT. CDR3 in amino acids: CASSYGRGAQYF. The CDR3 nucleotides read TGTGCCAGCAGTTACGGCAGAGGGGCCCAGTACTTC.

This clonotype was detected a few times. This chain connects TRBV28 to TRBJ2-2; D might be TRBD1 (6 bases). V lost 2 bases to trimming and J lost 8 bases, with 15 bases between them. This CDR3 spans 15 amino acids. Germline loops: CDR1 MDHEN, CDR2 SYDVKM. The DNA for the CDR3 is TGTGCCAGCAGTTTAATCGGACAGCCCAGAGGGGAGCTGTTTTTT. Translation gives CASSLIGQPRGELFF.